Shown below are 13 T cell receptor beta chains from a single sample sequenced in a study of identical twins' blood T cells. From the 5' RACE reads, TCRdb called clonotypes with MiXCR, one entry per CDR3 protein. The table lists fewer than 450,000 distinct CDR3 sequences, roughly 30% of them singletons. Sequencing was done on a sample of PBMCs. The receptors originated from a woman aged 18-50 years in good health.

The chain is built from TRBV5-1 and TRBJ2-1; TRBD2 matches 13 bases. Germline V CDR1 and CDR2: SGHRS, YFSETQ. The CDR3 consists of 17 residues. The J segment lost 0 bases and the V segment lost 3 bases, leaving 3 bases of the junction unmatched. CDR3 sequence: CASSYWTSGSSYNEQFF. In nucleotides, the CDR3 is TGCGCCAGCAGCTACTGGACTAGCGGGAGCTCCTACAATGAGCAGTTCTTC. Supplemented by reference TRBV5-1 and TRBJ2-1, the full variable domain reads KAGVTQTPRYLIKTRGQQVTLSCSPISGHRSVSWYQQTPGQGLQFLFEYFSETQRNKGNFPGRFSGRQFSNSRSEMNVSTLELGDSALYLCASSYWTSGSSYNEQFFGPGTRLTVL.

V is TRBV5-6 and J is TRBJ1-1; D unresolved. Between the trimmed V and J ends, which lost 0 bases and 3 bases, there was a span of 9 bases. CDR3 size: 14 residues. The germline V gene encodes CDR1 SGHDT and CDR2 YYEEEE. The CDR3 protein is CASSLDRMDTEAFF. The CDR3 bases are TGTGCCAGCAGCTTGGACAGAATGGACACTGAAGCTTTCTTT.

This clonotype was seen a few times. This sequence joins TRBV5-1 and TRBJ2-7; TRBD2 matches at 7 bases. V lost 2 bases, J lost 2 bases, and 4 bases stayed unmatched. The germline V gene encodes CDR1 SGHRS and CDR2 YFSETQ. The CDR3 covers 14 residues. The CDR3 nucleotides are TGCGCCAGCAGCTTTTCTAGCGGCCCCTACGAGCAGTACTTC. Its protein is CASSFSSGPYEQYF.

This clonotype has more than one count but fewer than ten. The V and J genes are TRBV5-6 and TRBJ1-1; TRBD1 matches at 7 bases. J lost 0 bases, V lost 3 bases, and 11 bases had no gene match. CDR1 and CDR2 from the germline V gene are SGHDT and YYEEEE. The CDR3 runs 17 residues. The CDR3 spells CASSWIGTVGMNTEAFF. Here the CDR3 DNA reads TGTGCCAGCAGCTGGATTGGGACAGTCGGAATGAACACTGAAGCTTTCTTT.

This clonotype was seen only a few times. This chain links TRBV15 with TRBJ1-4; no firm D call. V was cut by 2 bases and J by 9 bases, with 16 bases left in between. CDR3 length: 15 residues. The germline V gene encodes CDR1 LNHNV and CDR2 YYDKDF (reference sequence). The CDR3 sequence: CATSRRTGGQQKLFF. CDR3 DNA: TGTGCCACCAGCAGACGGACGGGAGGGCAGCAAAAACTGTTTTTT.

This clonotype was seen many times. The V gene is TRBV7-9, the J gene TRBJ1-2, with D unresolved. The V end lost 1 base, the J end lost 2 bases, and 8 bases lay between the germline ends. This CDR3 has 14 residues. The germline CDR1 and CDR2 sequences are SEHNR and FQNEAQ (reference sequence). The CDR3 sequence: CASSLVVSNYGYTF. CDR3 bases: TGTGCCAGCAGCTTAGTAGTGTCAAACTATGGCTACACCTTC.

This clonotype was counted at least ten times. The CDR3 DNA follows: TGCAGCGCTGATAGGAGGGACAGGGCTGGAAACACCATATATTTT. Amino acid sequence: CSADRRDRAGNTIYF. The V call is TRBV29-1, the J call TRBJ1-3, with 9 bases lining up with TRBD1. CDR1 is SQVTM, CDR2 ANQGSEA, per germline. J gave up 2 bases and V 7 bases, and 9 bases lay outside the gene matches. The CDR3 is made up of 15 amino acids.

CDR3 in amino acids: CASSLASIRSYEQYF. CDR3 nucleotides: TGTGCCAGCAGCTTAGCATCAATTCGTTCCTACGAGCAGTACTTC. The chain couples TRBV7-2 to TRBJ2-7; D is unresolved. The CDR3 extends over 15 amino acids. With 0 bases removed from V and 1 base from J, the gap between germline ends came to 10 bases. Germline assignment: CDR1 SGHTA and CDR2 FQGNSA.

With regard to this clonotype: The junction shows a germline mismatch at one end, possibly a read error. This rearrangement joins TRBV29-1 to TRBJ1-1; D is unclear. The length of the CDR3 is 14 residues. The germline CDR1 and CDR2 sequences are SQVTM and ANQGSEA. The CDR3 DNA reads TGCAGCGTTGAAGATAGGGCAGTCGGCCATGAATCTTTCTTT. The encoded protein is CSVEDRAVGHESFF.

For this clonotype: An end of the junction does not agree with germline; a read error may underlie this. This rearrangement joins TRBV29-1 to TRBJ1-1, with D hard to call. In germline, CDR1 is SQVTM, CDR2 ANQGSEA. The CDR3 extends over 12 amino acids. CDR3 region: CSGIHGNTEVFF. The CDR3 nucleotides read TGCAGCGGGATACATGGGAACACTGAAGTTTTCTTT.

Many counts were recorded for this clonotype. The V and J genes are TRBV5-4 and TRBJ1-2; D ambiguous. The CDR3 contains 13 residues. The germline V gene encodes CDR1 SGHNT and CDR2 YYREEE (reference sequence). V dropped 2 bases and J dropped 7 bases, with 12 bases sitting between them. The chain's CDR3 is CASSFKGNAGYTF. The CDR3 DNA is TGTGCCAGCAGCTTTAAGGGAAATGCTGGCTACACCTTC.

The rearrangement joins TRBV5-1 to TRBJ1-2; 8 bases are a match to TRBD1. V shed 1 base and J 5 bases; nucleotides not matched to a gene: 13. The CDR3 runs to 17 residues. Per germline, CDR1 SGHRS and CDR2 YFSETQ. The CDR3 reads CASSLFTGQGASYGYTF. In DNA form, the CDR3 reads TGCGCCAGCAGCTTGTTCACAGGACAGGGAGCTTCTTATGGCTACACCTTC. The full variable domain, its missing parts supplied by reference TRBV5-1 and TRBJ1-2, is KAGVTQTPRYLIKTRGQQVTLSCSPISGHRSVSWYQQTPGQGLQFLFEYFSETQRNKGNFPGRFSGRQFSNSRSEMNVSTLELGDSALYLCASSLFTGQGASYGYTFGSGTRLTVV.

This rearrangement joins TRBV6-9 to TRBJ1-1; D ambiguous. With 7 bases removed from V and 0 bases from J, the gap between germline ends came to 12 bases. The CDR3 is 14 amino acids. Germline-derived CDR1 and CDR2 are MNHGY and SVAAGI. CDR3 DNA sequence: TGTGCCAGCACCATCACAGCGTTGAACACTGAAGCTTTCTTT. Its protein product is CASTITALNTEAFF.